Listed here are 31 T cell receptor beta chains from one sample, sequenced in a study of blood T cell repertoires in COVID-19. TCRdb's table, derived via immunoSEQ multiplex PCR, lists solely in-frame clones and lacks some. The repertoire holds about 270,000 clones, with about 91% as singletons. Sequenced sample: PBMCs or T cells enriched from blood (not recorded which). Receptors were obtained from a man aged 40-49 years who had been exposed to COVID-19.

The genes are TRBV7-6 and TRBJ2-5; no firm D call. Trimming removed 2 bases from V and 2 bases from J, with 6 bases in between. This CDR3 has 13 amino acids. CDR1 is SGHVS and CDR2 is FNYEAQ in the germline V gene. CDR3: CASSLRLQETQYF. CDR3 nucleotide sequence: TGTGCCAGCAGCTTACGTTTACAAGAGACCCAGTACTTC.

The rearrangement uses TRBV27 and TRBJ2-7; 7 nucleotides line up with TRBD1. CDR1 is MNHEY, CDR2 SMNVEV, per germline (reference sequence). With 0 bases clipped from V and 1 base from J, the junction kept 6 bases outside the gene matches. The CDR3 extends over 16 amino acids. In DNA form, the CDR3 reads TGTGCCAGCAGTTTATCGGTCGGGGACAGTTCCTACGAGCAGTACTTC. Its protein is CASSLSVGDSSYEQYF.

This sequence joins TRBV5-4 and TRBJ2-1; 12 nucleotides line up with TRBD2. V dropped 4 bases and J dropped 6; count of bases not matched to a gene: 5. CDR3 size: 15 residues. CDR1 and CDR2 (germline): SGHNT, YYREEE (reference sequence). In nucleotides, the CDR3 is TGTGCCAGCAGCCGTCTAGCGGGGGGGGGCAATGAGCAGTTCTTC. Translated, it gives CASSRLAGGGNEQFF.

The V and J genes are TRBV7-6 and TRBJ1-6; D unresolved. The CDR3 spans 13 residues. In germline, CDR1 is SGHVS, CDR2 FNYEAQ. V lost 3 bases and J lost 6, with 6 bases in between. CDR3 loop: CASSLSGNSPLHF. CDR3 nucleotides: TGTGCCAGCAGCTTGAGTGGTAATTCACCCCTCCACTTT.

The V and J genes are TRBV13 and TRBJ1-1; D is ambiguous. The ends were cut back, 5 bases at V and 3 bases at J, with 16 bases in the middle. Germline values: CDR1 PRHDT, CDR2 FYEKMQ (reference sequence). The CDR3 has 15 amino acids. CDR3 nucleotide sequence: TGTGCCAGCAGCGAAAGAAGACGGGGATACACTGAAGCTTTCTTT. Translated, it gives CASSERRRGYTEAFF.

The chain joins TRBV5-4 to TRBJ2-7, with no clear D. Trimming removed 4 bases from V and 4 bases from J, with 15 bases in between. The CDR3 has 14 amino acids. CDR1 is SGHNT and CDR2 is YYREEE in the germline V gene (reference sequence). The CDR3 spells CASSRAGLNYEQYF. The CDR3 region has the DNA TGTGCCAGCAGCAGAGCAGGTCTGAATTACGAGCAGTACTTC.

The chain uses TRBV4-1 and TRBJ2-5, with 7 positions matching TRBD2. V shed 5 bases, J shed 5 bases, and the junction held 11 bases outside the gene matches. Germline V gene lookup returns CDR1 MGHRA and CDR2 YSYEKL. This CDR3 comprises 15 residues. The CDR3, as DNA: TGCGCCAGCAGCAAACTAGCGTTGGGGGGGGAGACCCAGTACTTC. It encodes CASSKLALGGETQYF.

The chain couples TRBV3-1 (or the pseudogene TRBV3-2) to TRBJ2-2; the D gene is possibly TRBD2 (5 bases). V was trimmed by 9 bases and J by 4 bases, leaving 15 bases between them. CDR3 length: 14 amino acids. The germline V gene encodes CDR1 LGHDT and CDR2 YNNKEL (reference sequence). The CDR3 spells CARPTGEITGELFF. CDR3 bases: TGTGCCAGACCCACCGGGGAGATCACCGGGGAGCTGTTTTTT.

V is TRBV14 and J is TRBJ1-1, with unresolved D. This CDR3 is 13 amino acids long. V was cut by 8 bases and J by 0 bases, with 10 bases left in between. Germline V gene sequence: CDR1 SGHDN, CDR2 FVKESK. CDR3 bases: TGTGCCAGCGCTGAAGCTTTGAACACTGAAGCTTTCTTT. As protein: CASAEALNTEAFF.

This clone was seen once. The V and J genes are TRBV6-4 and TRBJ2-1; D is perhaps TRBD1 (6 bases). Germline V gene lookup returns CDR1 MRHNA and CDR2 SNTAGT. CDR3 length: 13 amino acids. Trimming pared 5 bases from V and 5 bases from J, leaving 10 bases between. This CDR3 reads CASSRHRDNEQFF. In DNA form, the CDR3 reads TGTGCCAGCAGTCGGCACAGGGACAATGAGCAGTTCTTC.

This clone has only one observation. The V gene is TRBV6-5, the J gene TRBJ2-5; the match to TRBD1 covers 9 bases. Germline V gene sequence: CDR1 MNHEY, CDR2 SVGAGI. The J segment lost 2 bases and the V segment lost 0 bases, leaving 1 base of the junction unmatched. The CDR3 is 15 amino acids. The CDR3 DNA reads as TGTGCCAGCAGTTACTCCGGGACAGGGCAAGAGACCCAGTACTTC. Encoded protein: CASSYSGTGQETQYF.

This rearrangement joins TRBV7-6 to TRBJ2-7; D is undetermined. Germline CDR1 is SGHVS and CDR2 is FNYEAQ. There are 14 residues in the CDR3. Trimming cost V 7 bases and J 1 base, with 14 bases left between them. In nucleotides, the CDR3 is TGTGCCAGCACCCCATGGGCCAATTCCTACGAGCAGTACTTC. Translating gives CASTPWANSYEQYF.

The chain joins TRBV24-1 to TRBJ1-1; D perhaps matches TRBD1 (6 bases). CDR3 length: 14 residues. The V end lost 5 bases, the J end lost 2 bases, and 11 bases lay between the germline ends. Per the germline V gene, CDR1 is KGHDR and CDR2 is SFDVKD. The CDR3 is CATSGTGPNTEAFF. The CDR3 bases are TGTGCCACCAGTGGAACAGGGCCCAACACTGAAGCTTTCTTT.

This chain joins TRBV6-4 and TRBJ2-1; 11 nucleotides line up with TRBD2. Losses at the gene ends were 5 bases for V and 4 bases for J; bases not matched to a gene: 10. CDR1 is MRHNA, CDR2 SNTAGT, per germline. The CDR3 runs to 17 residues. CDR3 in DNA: TGTGCCAGCAGTCCGACTAGCGGGACTCGACCGTACAATGAGCAGTTCTTC. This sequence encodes CASSPTSGTRPYNEQFF.

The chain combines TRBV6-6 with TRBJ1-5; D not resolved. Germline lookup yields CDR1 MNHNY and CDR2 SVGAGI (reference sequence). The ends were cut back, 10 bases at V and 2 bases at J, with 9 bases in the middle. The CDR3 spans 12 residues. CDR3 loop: CATNSGNQPQHF. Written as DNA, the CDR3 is TGTGCCACGAACAGTGGCAATCAGCCCCAGCATTTT.

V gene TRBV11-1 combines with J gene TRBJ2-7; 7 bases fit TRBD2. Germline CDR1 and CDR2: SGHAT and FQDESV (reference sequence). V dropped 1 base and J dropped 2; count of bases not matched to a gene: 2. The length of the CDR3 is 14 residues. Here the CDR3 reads CASSLGAGAYEQYF. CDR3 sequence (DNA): TGTGCCAGCAGCTTAGGCGCGGGGGCCTACGAGCAGTACTTC.

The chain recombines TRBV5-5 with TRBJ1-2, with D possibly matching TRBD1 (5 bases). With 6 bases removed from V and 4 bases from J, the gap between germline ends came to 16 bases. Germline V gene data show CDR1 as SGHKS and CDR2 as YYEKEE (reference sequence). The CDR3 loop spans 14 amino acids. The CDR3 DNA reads TGTGCCAGCAATGAAGAAGGGACTCCCTATGGCTACACCTTC. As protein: CASNEEGTPYGYTF.

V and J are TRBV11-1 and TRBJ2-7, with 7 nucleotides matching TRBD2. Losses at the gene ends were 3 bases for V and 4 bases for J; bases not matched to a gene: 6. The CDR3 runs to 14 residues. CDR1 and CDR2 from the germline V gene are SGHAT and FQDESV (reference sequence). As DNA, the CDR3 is TGTGCCAGCAGCTTTGGGGGAGCGGGGTACGAGCAGTACTTC. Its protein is CASSFGGAGYEQYF.

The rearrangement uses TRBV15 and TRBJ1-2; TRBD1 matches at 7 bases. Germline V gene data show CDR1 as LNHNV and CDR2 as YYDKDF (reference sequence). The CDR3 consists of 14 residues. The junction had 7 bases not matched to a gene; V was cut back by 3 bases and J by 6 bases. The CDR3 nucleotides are TGTGCCACCAGCAGGGCGGACAGGATAAATGGCTACACCTTC. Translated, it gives CATSRADRINGYTF.

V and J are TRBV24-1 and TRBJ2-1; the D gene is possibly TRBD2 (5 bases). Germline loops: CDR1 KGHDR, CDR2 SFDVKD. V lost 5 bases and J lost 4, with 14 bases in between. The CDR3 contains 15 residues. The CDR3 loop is CATSVVGESYNEQFF. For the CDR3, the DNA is TGTGCCACCAGTGTAGTGGGAGAATCGTACAATGAGCAGTTCTTC.

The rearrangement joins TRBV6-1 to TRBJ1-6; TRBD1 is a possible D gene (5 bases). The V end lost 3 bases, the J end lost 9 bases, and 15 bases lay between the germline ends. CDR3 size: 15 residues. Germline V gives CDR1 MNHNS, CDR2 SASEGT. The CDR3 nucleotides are TGTGCCAGCAGTGACCAGGGAGGACTGGGTTCACCCCTCCACTTT. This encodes CASSDQGGLGSPLHF.

The CDR3 bases are TGTGCCAGCAGACTCGACAGTAATCAGCCCCAGCATTTT. Protein product: CASRLDSNQPQHF. The J gene is TRBJ1-5, the V gene TRBV12-3 or TRBV12-4, with D perhaps matching TRBD1 (5 bases). V lost 6 bases, J lost 4 bases, and 10 bases lay in between. This CDR3 is built from 13 residues.

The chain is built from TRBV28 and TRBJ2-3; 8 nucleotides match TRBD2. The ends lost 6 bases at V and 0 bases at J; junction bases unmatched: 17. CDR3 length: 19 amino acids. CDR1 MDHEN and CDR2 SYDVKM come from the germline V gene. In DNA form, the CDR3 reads TGTGCCAGCAGAATTGCGGGTTTAGCGGGAAAGGGAAGCACAGATACGCAGTATTTT. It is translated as CASRIAGLAGKGSTDTQYF.

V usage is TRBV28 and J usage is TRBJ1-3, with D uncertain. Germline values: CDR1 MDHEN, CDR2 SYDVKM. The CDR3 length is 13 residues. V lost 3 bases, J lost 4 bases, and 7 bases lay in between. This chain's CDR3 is CASSFSSGNTIYF. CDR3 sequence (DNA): TGTGCCAGCAGTTTCTCGTCCGGAAACACCATATATTTT.

CDR3 nucleotides: TGTGCCAGCAGCCAAGATATTGGCGTAGCGTTCGCCAACAATGAGCAGTTCTTC. This sequence encodes CASSQDIGVAFANNEQFF. J is TRBJ2-1 and V is TRBV4-2; possibly TRBD2 for D (5 bases). The germline CDR1 and CDR2 sequences are LGHNA and YNFKEQ. Trimming cost V 0 bases and J 5 bases, with 20 bases left between them. The CDR3 has 18 amino acids.

For the CDR3, the DNA is TGTGCCAGCAGCCAACAGGGTGATTGGGAAGCTTTCTTT. Amino acids: CASSQQGDWEAFF. The gene calls are TRBV7-9 and TRBJ1-1, with D maybe TRBD1 (6 bases). This CDR3 contains 13 residues. The V and J ends lost 5 bases and 8 bases respectively, with 15 bases between them. Germline CDR1 and CDR2: SEHNR and FQNEAQ (reference sequence).

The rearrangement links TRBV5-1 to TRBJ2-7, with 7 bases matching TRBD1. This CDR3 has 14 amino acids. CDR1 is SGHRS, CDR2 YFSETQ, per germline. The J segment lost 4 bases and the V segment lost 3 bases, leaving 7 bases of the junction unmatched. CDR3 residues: CASSSRGGAYEQYF. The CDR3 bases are TGCGCCAGCAGCTCCAGAGGGGGCGCGTACGAGCAGTACTTC. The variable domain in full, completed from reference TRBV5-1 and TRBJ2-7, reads KAGVTQTPRYLIKTRGQQVTLSCSPISGHRSVSWYQQTPGQGLQFLFEYFSETQRNKGNFPGRFSGRQFSNSRSEMNVSTLELGDSALYLCASSSRGGAYEQYFGPGTRLTVT.

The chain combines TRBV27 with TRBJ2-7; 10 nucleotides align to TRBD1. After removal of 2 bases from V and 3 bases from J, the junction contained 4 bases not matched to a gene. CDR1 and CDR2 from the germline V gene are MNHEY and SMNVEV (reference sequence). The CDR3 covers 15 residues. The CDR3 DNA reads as TGTGCCAGCAGTTTAACGGGACAGGGGCTCTACGAGCAGTACTTC. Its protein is CASSLTGQGLYEQYF.

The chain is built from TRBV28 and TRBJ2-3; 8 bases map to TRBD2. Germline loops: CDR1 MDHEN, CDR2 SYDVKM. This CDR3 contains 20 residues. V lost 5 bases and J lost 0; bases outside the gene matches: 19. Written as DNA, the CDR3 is TGTGCCAGCAGTACGCGCCGGACTGGAATAGCGGGGACGAGCACAGATACGCAGTATTTT. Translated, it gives CASSTRRTGIAGTSTDTQYF. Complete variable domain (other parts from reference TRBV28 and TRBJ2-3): DVKVTQSSRYLVKRTGEKVFLECVQDMDHENMFWYRQDPGLGLRLIYFSYDVKMKEKGDIPEGYSVSREKKERFSLILESASTNQTSMYLCASSTRRTGIAGTSTDTQYFGPGTRLTVL.

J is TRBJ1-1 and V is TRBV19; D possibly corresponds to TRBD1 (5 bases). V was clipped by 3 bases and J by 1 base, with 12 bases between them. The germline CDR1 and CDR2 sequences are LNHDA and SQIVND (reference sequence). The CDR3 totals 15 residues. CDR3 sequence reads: CASSIGLGANTEAFF. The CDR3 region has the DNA TGTGCCAGTAGTATTGGCCTAGGGGCGAACACTGAAGCTTTCTTT.

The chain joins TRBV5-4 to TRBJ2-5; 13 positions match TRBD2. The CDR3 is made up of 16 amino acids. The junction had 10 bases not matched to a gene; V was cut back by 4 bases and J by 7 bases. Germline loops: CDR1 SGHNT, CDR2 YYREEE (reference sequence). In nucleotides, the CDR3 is TGTGCCAGCAGCGCCGGACTAGCGGGAGCCGCCGGGACCCAGTACTTC. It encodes CASSAGLAGAAGTQYF.